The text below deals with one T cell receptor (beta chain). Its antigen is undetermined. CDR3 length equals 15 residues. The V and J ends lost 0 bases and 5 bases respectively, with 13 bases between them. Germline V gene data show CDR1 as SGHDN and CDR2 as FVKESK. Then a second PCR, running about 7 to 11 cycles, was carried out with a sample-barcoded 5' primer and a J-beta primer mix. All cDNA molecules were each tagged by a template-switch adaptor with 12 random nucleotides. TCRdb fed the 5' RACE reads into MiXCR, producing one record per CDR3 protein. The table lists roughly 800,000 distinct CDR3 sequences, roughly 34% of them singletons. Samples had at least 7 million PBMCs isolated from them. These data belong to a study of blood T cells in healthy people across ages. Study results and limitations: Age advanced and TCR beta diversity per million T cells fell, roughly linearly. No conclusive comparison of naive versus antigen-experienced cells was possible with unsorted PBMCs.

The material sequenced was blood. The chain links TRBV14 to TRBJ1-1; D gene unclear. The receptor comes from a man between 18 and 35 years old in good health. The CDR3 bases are TGTGCCAGCAGCCAAGATACCAGGCTCGGGACTGAAGCTTTCTTT. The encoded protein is CASSQDTRLGTEAFF. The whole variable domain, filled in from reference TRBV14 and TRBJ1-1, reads EAGVTQFPSHSVIEKGQTVTLRCDPISGHDNLYWYRRVMGKEIKFLLHFVKESKQDESGMPNNRFLAERTGGTYSTLKVQPAELEDSGVYFCASSQDTRLGTEAFFGQGTRLTVV.